The 7 T cell receptor beta chains reported below all come from one sample, sequenced in a study of shared clonotypes between healthy human individuals. TCRdb keeps only in-frame clones here, not all; method: immunoSEQ multiplex PCR. The sample has about 960,000 clones; approximately 80% are singletons. Sample: memory CD4+ T cells sorted from blood. As for subset: CD45RA-negative fraction. The receptors here all came from a man younger than 35 in good health.

The chain is built from TRBV11-2 and TRBJ1-2, with 8 nucleotides matching TRBD1. The length of the CDR3 is 15 residues. The junction had 3 bases not matched to a gene; V was cut back by 1 base and J by 2 bases. The germline CDR1 and CDR2 sequences are SGHAT and FQNNGV. CDR3 protein: CASSLGQGWNYGYTF. DNA of the CDR3: TGTGCCAGCAGCTTAGGACAGGGGTGGAACTATGGCTACACCTTC.

The V call is TRBV6-5, the J call TRBJ1-2, with 7 bases that match TRBD1. The V segment lost 4 bases and the J segment 6 bases; nucleotides outside the gene matches: 8. Germline assignment: CDR1 MNHEY and CDR2 SVGAGI. This CDR3 has 14 residues. CDR3 region: CASSSDREWDGYTF. The CDR3 region has the DNA TGTGCCAGCAGTTCCGACAGGGAATGGGATGGCTACACCTTC.

The V and J genes are TRBV4-1 and TRBJ1-4; no definite D call. The V end was cut by 5 bases, the J end by 8 bases, with 9 bases between. Germline assignment: CDR1 MGHRA and CDR2 YSYEKL. This CDR3 is 12 amino acids long. The CDR3 DNA sequence: TGCGCCAGCAGCGGACGTTCGGAAAAACTGTTTTTT. This sequence encodes CASSGRSEKLFF.

V and J are TRBV21-1 and TRBJ1-1. TRBV21-1 is marked as a pseudogene. The CDR3 totals 15 residues. The CDR3, as DNA: TGTGCCAGCAGCAAAGAAGAGGCTCTGAACACTGAAGCTTTCTTT. Protein sequence: CASSKEEALNTEAFF.

In its sample, this clone was seen a few times. The gene calls are TRBV5-1 and TRBJ2-1, with TRBD2 matching 10 bases. CDR3 length equals 15 residues. V lost 4 bases and J lost 7; bases outside the gene matches: 8. The germline CDR1 and CDR2 sequences are SGHRS and YFSETQ. In nucleotides, the CDR3 is TGCGCCAGCAGCGCCACCGGGACTAGCGAGAATGAGCAGTTCTTC. It codes for CASSATGTSENEQFF.

The rearrangement uses TRBV5-1 and TRBJ2-5, with unresolved D. The J call is in doubt because the DNA end fits TRBJ2-7 better. Germline V lookup: CDR1 SGHRS, CDR2 YFSETQ. The CDR3 consists of 14 residues. In DNA, the CDR3 is TGCGCCAGCAGCTTGACAGTGGCGGCCTACGAGCAGTACTTC. Its protein is CASSLTVAAYEQYF.

V is TRBV30 and J is TRBJ1-3; no definite D call. The CDR3 is 13 amino acids. V dropped 0 bases and J dropped 4 bases, with 7 bases sitting between them. Germline assignment: CDR1 GTSNPN and CDR2 SVGIG (reference sequence). CDR3 residues: CAWSVSGGNTIYF. The CDR3 DNA follows: TGTGCCTGGAGTGTAAGCGGAGGAAACACCATATATTTT.